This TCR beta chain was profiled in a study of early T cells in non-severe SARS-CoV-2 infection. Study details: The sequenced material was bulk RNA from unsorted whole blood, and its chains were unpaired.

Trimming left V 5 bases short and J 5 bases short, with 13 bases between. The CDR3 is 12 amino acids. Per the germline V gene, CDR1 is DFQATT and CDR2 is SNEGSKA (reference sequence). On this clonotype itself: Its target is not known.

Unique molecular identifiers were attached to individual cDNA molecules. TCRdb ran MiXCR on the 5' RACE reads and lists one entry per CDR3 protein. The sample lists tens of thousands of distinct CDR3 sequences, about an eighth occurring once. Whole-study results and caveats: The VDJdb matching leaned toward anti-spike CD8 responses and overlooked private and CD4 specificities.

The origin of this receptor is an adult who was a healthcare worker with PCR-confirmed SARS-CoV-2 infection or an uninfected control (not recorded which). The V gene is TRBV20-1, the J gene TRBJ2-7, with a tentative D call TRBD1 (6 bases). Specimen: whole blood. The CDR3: CSAFYRDHEQYF. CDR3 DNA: TGCAGTGCTTTTTACAGGGATCACGAGCAGTACTTC.